This T cell receptor (beta chain) appears in the sequencing data of a study of regulatory T cells in long-lasting Graves disease. Whole-study findings and limits: Compared with new cases, persistent Graves' patients showed reduced TCR diversity.

The CDR3 loop spans 16 amino acids. CDR1 and CDR2 from the germline V gene are LNHDA and SQIVND (reference sequence). V gave up 5 bases and J gave up 1 base, with 17 bases separating them. The time point denotes: newly diagnosed GD, antithyroid drugs for less than 3 months. PBMC-extracted RNA yielded the TCR library. In this cohort, patients came from an endocrinology department located in Xi'an, China. Arm-PCR of CDR3 regions and iRepertoire HTBI primers were used to build TCR beta libraries. TCRdb fed the multiplex PCR reads into MiXCR, producing one record per CDR3 protein. Here the sample spans 350,000 to 450,000 distinct CDR3 sequences, 16% being singletons. As to this clonotype: Its antigen remains unknown.

The same specimen was also included in a second study, on T cells in Graves' hyperthyroidism and ophthalmopathy. That source adds: No ophthalmopathy progression within 18 months constituted stable Graves' hyperthyroidism. Initially, a first-round RT-PCR of the TCR CDR3 employed the HTBI primer set.

V and J are TRBV19 and TRBJ1-1; D call uncertain. The clonotype comes from a man in his forties or fifties with Graves disease. The sequencing used peripheral blood mononuclear cells (PBMCs), collected at new diagnosis, from a patient treated with antithyroid drugs. The CDR3 protein is CASSPLRGQTNTEAFF. In DNA form, the CDR3 reads TGTGCCAGTAGTCCCCTTCGAGGGCAGACGAACACTGAAGCTTTCTTT.